Below, 14 T cell receptor beta chains from the same sample are listed, as sequenced in a study of monozygotic twins with inflammatory bowel disease. TCRdb re-called the 5' RACE reads; one entry per CDR3 protein, DNA not given. Its table records over 100,000 distinct CDR3 sequences. The material sequenced was blood. The receptors were gathered from a human donor with ulcerative colitis or Crohn's disease, or a healthy co-twin of an affected twin (not recorded which).

The V call is TRBV20-1, the J call TRBJ1-4. The germline CDR1 and CDR2 sequences are DFQATT and SNEGSKA (reference sequence). CDR3 length: 13 residues. The CDR3 reads CSARGVAFGKLFF.

V is TRBV12-3 or TRBV12-4 and J is TRBJ2-3; the D call from TCRdb, TRBD2, cannot be confirmed without DNA. The length of the CDR3 is 15 residues. This CDR3 is CASRRAGGQADTQYF.

The chain links TRBV7-9 to TRBJ1-3. Germline CDR1 reads SEHNR; CDR2 reads FQNEAQ (reference sequence). The CDR3 loop spans 14 amino acids. The CDR3 loop is CASSLGPRRDTIYF.

The CDR3 loop is CASSLGTGRLNTEAFF. This chain joins TRBV7-2 and TRBJ1-1; TCRdb selects TRBD1, and the lack of DNA leaves this call unchecked. Germline values: CDR1 SGHTA, CDR2 FQGNSA. This CDR3 is 16 amino acids long.

V is TRBV7-3 and J is TRBJ2-3; TCRdb lists TRBD1, though no DNA is available to test this call. The CDR3 loop spans 16 amino acids. Germline V CDR1 and CDR2: SGHTA, FQGTGA. The CDR3 loop reads CASSTRQGGSADTQYF.

CDR3 protein: CASSLAGGPETQYF. The V gene is TRBV5-1, the J gene TRBJ2-5; TCRdb's assignment of TRBD2 cannot be checked, as there is no DNA. This CDR3 has 14 residues. CDR1 and CDR2 (germline): SGHRS, YFSETQ.

The chain uses TRBV20-1 and TRBJ1-2; checking the TCRdb D call of TRBD1 is not possible without DNA. The CDR3 sequence is 14 residues long. Looked up from germline, CDR1 is DFQATT and CDR2 is SNEGSKA (reference sequence). The CDR3 spells CSAEEVQGTAGYTF.

The gene calls are TRBV20-1 and TRBJ1-5. The CDR3 contains 14 residues. CDR1 is DFQATT and CDR2 is SNEGSKA in the germline V gene (reference sequence). CDR3 in amino acids: CSAHSGLLNQPQHF.

The V call is TRBV6-2 or TRBV6-3, the J call TRBJ2-2; there is no DNA to check the TCRdb D call of TRBD2. Germline loops: CDR1 MNHEY, CDR2 SVGEGT. The CDR3 length is 17 residues. CDR3: CASSFPGTSGSVGELFF.

This chain joins TRBV5-1 and TRBJ1-2; the D call from TCRdb, TRBD1, cannot be confirmed without DNA. CDR3 length: 15 amino acids. Germline-derived CDR1 and CDR2 are SGHRS and YFSETQ. The CDR3 here is CASSHDRATNYGYTF. Supplemented by reference TRBV5-1 and TRBJ1-2, the full variable domain reads KAGVTQTPRYLIKTRGQQVTLSCSPISGHRSVSWYQQTPGQGLQFLFEYFSETQRNKGNFPGRFSGRQFSNSRSEMNVSTLELGDSALYLCASSHDRATNYGYTFGSGTRLTVV.

V is TRBV20-1 and J is TRBJ2-3. Germline V lookup: CDR1 DFQATT, CDR2 SNEGSKA (reference sequence). The CDR3 extends over 14 amino acids. This CDR3 is CSANRADSTDTQYF.

The chain uses TRBV5-1 and TRBJ2-2; lacking DNA, the TRBD1 call made by TCRdb goes unchecked. Germline values: CDR1 SGHRS, CDR2 YFSETQ. The CDR3 totals 17 residues. The chain's CDR3 is CASSLGRDASGIGELFF.

V and J are TRBV3-1 and TRBJ2-1. The CDR3 covers 16 residues. The V gene's germline CDR1 is LGHDT and CDR2 YNNKEL (reference sequence). The CDR3 sequence is CASSQEVGRSYNEQFF.

V and J are TRBV27 and TRBJ2-7; the D call of TRBD2 rests on TCRdb alone, since no DNA is present to check it. Germline-derived CDR1 and CDR2 are MNHEY and SMNVEV (reference sequence). There are 13 residues in the CDR3. CDR3 in amino acids: CASSGAPASEQYF.